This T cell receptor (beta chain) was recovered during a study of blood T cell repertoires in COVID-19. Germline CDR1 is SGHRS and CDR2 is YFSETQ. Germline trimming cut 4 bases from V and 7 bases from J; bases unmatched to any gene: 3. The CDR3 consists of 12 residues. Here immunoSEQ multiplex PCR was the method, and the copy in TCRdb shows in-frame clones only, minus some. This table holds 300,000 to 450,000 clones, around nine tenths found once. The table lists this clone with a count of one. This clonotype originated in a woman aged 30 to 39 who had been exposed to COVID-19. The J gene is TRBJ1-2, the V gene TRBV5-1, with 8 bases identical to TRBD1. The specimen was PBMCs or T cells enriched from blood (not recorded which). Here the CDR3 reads CASSQGAGGYTF. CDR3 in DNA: TGCGCCAGCAGCCAGGGGGCCGGTGGCTACACCTTC.